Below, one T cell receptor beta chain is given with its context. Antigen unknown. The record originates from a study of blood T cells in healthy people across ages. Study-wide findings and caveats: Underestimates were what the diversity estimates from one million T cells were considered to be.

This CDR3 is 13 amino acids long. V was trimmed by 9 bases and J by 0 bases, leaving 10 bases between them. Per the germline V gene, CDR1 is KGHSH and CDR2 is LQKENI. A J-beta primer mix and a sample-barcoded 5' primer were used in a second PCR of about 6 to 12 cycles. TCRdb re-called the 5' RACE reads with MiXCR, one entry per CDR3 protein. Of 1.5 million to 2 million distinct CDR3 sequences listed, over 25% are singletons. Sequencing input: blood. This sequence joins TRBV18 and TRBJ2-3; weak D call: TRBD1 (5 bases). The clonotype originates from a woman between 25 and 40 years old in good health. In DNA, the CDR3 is TGTGCCAGTTGGGGCGGAAGCACAGATACGCAGTATTTT. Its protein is CASWGGSTDTQYF.